The 6 T cell receptor beta chains below all came from one sample that was sequenced in a study of beta chain features in type 1 diabetes. The sequenced template was cDNA made from the entire isolated RNA. Profiled with immunoSEQ multiplex PCR; TCRdb holds only in-frame clones, not every one. The sample gives just over 600,000 clones, less than 20% of which show up once; approximately 0.087% is in the top ten. Sequenced material: naive CD4+ T cells from blood. The receptors come from a man younger than 35 in good health.

Here the CDR3 DNA reads TGTGCCAGCAGCTTAAGCTCCTATAATTCACCCCTCCACTTT. It yields the protein CASSLSSYNSPLHF. V is TRBV7-9 and J is TRBJ1-6; D gene uncertain. V lost 2 bases and J lost 0, with 2 bases in between. Germline V gene data show CDR1 as SEHNR and CDR2 as FQNEAQ (reference sequence). The CDR3 totals 14 residues.

The chain joins TRBV7-9 to TRBJ2-5; possibly TRBD2 for D (6 bases). This CDR3 is built from 12 residues. The V and J ends lost 6 bases and 2 bases respectively, with 7 bases between them. Germline V gene sequence: CDR1 SEHNR, CDR2 FQNEAQ (reference sequence). The CDR3 is CASRRGQETQYF. The CDR3 DNA reads TGTGCCAGCAGACGGGGGCAAGAGACCCAGTACTTC.

The chain couples TRBV23-1 to TRBJ2-7, with D possibly being TRBD1 (5 bases). TRBV23-1 has ORF status, its function being uncertain. The CDR3 consists of 18 residues. V was trimmed by 0 bases and J by 0 bases, leaving 18 bases between them. For the CDR3, the DNA is TGCGCCAGCAGTCAATCGCATAGGGGATCTATACTCTCCTACGAGCAGTACTTC. It yields the protein CASSQSHRGSILSYEQYF.

This clone was observed a few times. The chain is built from TRBV9 and TRBJ2-1; D is possibly TRBD2 (5 bases). The CDR3 has 17 residues. Trimming took off 0 bases at V and 1 base at J, with 14 bases between the two ends. CDR1 is SGDLS and CDR2 is YYNGEE in the germline V gene. The CDR3 sequence: CASSVESIARSYNEQFF. In DNA form, the CDR3 reads TGTGCCAGCAGCGTAGAGTCCATAGCGAGGTCCTACAATGAGCAGTTCTTC.

This clone has a handful of counts. The V and J genes are TRBV29-1 and TRBJ2-3; D ambiguous. CDR1 is SQVTM and CDR2 is ANQGSEA in the germline V gene. The CDR3 contains 13 residues. Trimming took off 0 bases at V and 5 bases at J, with 9 bases between the two ends. The CDR3 DNA reads TGCAGCGTTGAAGATCAGCGTCGAGATACGCAGTATTTT. Protein product: CSVEDQRRDTQYF.

The chain recombines TRBV7-9 with TRBJ2-6; D not resolved. Deletions cut 3 bases from V and 1 base from J, with 13 bases between. Germline V lookup: CDR1 SEHNR, CDR2 FQNEAQ (reference sequence). This CDR3 spans 17 amino acids. CDR3 amino acids: CASSFLKASSGANVLTF. For the CDR3, the DNA is TGTGCCAGCAGCTTTTTAAAAGCCTCTTCTGGGGCCAACGTCCTGACTTTC.